Following are 26 T cell receptor beta chains from one sample sequenced in a study of identifying expanded T cells in peripheral blood. TCRdb's copy holds only in-frame clones and misses some; the assay was immunoSEQ multiplex PCR. This sample yields more than 95,000 clones, of which 84% are seen a single time; 3.3% belongs to the top ten. Sample: blood. The receptors here all came from a person aged 18 to 69 in good health.

The chain employs TRBV11-2 and TRBJ2-1, with 8 bases lining up with TRBD2. The V gene end was trimmed by 1 base and the J gene end by 10 bases; junction bases not matched to a gene: 12. This CDR3 comprises 16 residues. The germline V gene has CDR1 SGHAT and CDR2 FQNNGV. The CDR3 protein is CASSLVRGGPLVEQFF. Here the CDR3 DNA reads TGTGCCAGCAGCTTAGTACGCGGGGGGCCGTTAGTCGAGCAGTTCTTC.

This clone was recorded only once. The chain employs TRBV7-2 and TRBJ1-4; D is unresolved. Trimming shortened V by 5 bases and J by 3 bases, and 13 bases separated the two germline ends. This CDR3 spans 15 amino acids. In germline, CDR1 is SGHTA, CDR2 FQGNSA. CDR3 region: CASSHNGNPNEKLFF. CDR3 sequence (DNA): TGTGCCAGCAGCCACAACGGGAACCCTAATGAAAAACTGTTTTTT.

The V call is TRBV7-9, the J call TRBJ1-2; no firm D call. The CDR3 sequence is 13 residues long. Germline CDR1 reads SEHNR; CDR2 reads FQNEAQ (reference sequence). V was cut by 3 bases and J by 4 bases, with 9 bases left in between. The CDR3 loop reads CASSFRGGYGYTF. In nucleotides, the CDR3 is TGTGCCAGCAGCTTCCGGGGAGGCTATGGCTACACCTTC.

The chain carries TRBV30 and TRBJ2-2; D is possibly TRBD1 or TRBD2 (5 bases each). The V and J ends lost 5 bases and 6 bases respectively, with 7 bases between them. Germline-derived CDR1 and CDR2 are GTSNPN and SVGIG (reference sequence). The CDR3 loop spans 11 amino acids. CDR3 bases: TGTGCCTGGGGGGGTTCCGGGGAGCTGTTTTTT. Its translation is CAWGGSGELFF.

The chain uses TRBV5-1 and TRBJ2-2, with D perhaps TRBD2 (5 bases). The germline gives CDR1 SGHRS, CDR2 YFSETQ. The V gene lost 5 bases and the J gene lost 2 bases, with 10 bases spanning the gap. The length of the CDR3 is 14 residues. The CDR3 DNA reads as TGCGCCAGCAGTGGTAGCGCCAACACCGGGGAGCTGTTTTTT. Its protein is CASSGSANTGELFF.

The chain joins TRBV4-2 to TRBJ2-5, with TRBD1 matching 7 bases. The V and J ends lost 4 bases and 4 bases, in that order; junction bases with no gene match: 3. Germline V gene data show CDR1 as LGHNA and CDR2 as YNFKEQ. The CDR3 has 13 residues. Written as DNA, the CDR3 is TGTGCCAGCAGCCGGGACAGAGGAGAGACCCAGTACTTC. Encoded protein: CASSRDRGETQYF.

V is TRBV11-2 and J is TRBJ1-1, with D possibly being TRBD1 (6 bases). Per germline, CDR1 SGHAT and CDR2 FQNNGV. The V end lost 2 bases, the J end lost 1 base, and 8 bases lay between the germline ends. The CDR3 loop spans 14 amino acids. CDR3 amino acids: CASSLRTENTEAFF. CDR3 nucleotides: TGTGCCAGCAGCTTAAGGACAGAGAACACTGAAGCTTTCTTT.

The gene calls are TRBV9 and TRBJ2-2; D not certain. This CDR3 is 15 amino acids long. Between the trimmed V and J ends, which lost 0 bases and 2 bases, there was a span of 8 bases. Germline CDR1 is SGDLS and CDR2 is YYNGEE. The CDR3 sequence is CASSVAELNTGELFF. CDR3 DNA sequence: TGTGCCAGCAGCGTAGCCGAGCTAAACACCGGGGAGCTGTTTTTT.

The CDR3 reads CASSGILNTEAFF. CDR3 sequence (DNA): TGTGCCAGTAGTGGAATTTTGAACACTGAAGCTTTCTTT. This rearrangement joins TRBV19 to TRBJ1-1; D is ambiguous. CDR3 length equals 13 residues. Germline lookup yields CDR1 LNHDA and CDR2 SQIVND (reference sequence). Trimming stripped 5 bases from V and 0 bases from J, with 7 bases between.

V and J are TRBV25-1 and TRBJ2-3, with a weak D call TRBD1 (6 bases). The germline CDR1 and CDR2 sequences are MGHDK and SYGVNS. V lost 5 bases and J 6 bases, leaving 12 bases between the germline ends. The CDR3 is 13 residues long. CDR3 DNA sequence: TGTGCCAGCAGTTCCACAGGGACCGATACGCAGTATTTT. Amino acids: CASSSTGTDTQYF. The full variable domain, in which reference TRBV25-1 and TRBJ2-3 provide the parts outside the CDR3, is EADIYQTPRYLVIGTGKKITLECSQTMGHDKMYWYQQDPGMELHLIHYSYGVNSTEKGDLSSESTVSRIRTEHFPLTLESARPSHTSQYLCASSSTGTDTQYFGPGTRLTVL.

Only a few counts were recorded for this clone. Other DNA sequences in the same sample also yield this CDR3. The genes are TRBV19 and TRBJ2-7, with unresolved D. The germline gives CDR1 LNHDA, CDR2 SQIVND (reference sequence). The CDR3 is made up of 13 amino acids. V was pared by 1 base and J by 0 bases, with 4 bases between. DNA for the CDR3: TGTGCCAGTAGTATAGGGCTCTCCTACGAGCAGTACTTC. Its translation is CASSIGLSYEQYF.

This clone was observed once. The chain recombines TRBV5-6 with TRBJ1-2, with 8 nucleotides matching TRBD1. The CDR3 sequence is 15 residues long. Germline assignment: CDR1 SGHDT and CDR2 YYEEEE. Trimming removed 3 bases from V and 4 bases from J; junction bases left unmatched: 8. The CDR3 here is CASSSLPTGAYGYTF. DNA of the CDR3: TGTGCCAGCAGCTCCTTACCGACAGGGGCCTATGGCTACACCTTC.

V usage is TRBV19 and J usage is TRBJ2-1; the D gene is possibly TRBD2 (5 bases). Trimming removed 3 bases from V and 5 bases from J, with 14 bases in between. The CDR3 covers 15 residues. Germline V gives CDR1 LNHDA, CDR2 SQIVND (reference sequence). The CDR3, as DNA: TGTGCCAGTAGTATCCCTAGCTTCACTCACAATGAGCAGTTCTTC. Amino acid sequence: CASSIPSFTHNEQFF.

The J gene is TRBJ1-5, the V gene TRBV11-2; D not resolved. With 3 bases removed from V and 0 bases from J, the gap between germline ends came to 6 bases. This CDR3 is 14 amino acids long. The germline gives CDR1 SGHAT, CDR2 FQNNGV. CDR3 DNA sequence: TGTGCCAGCAGCTTTCGGGGTAGCAATCAGCCCCAGCATTTT. The encoded protein is CASSFRGSNQPQHF.

This clone was detected only a few times. J is TRBJ2-3 and V is TRBV4-3; D call uncertain. Germline CDR1 is LGHNA and CDR2 is YSLEER. The V gene lost 0 bases and the J gene lost 2 bases, with 9 bases spanning the gap. CDR3 length: 15 residues. The CDR3 spells CASSQDLFNTDTQYF. CDR3 nucleotide sequence: TGCGCCAGCAGCCAAGATTTGTTTAACACAGATACGCAGTATTTT.

V and J are TRBV7-2 and TRBJ1-4; D is possibly TRBD1 (6 bases). CDR1 is SGHTA, CDR2 FQGNSA, per germline. Trimming removed 5 bases from V and 0 bases from J, with 22 bases in between. The CDR3 contains 19 residues. CDR3 DNA: TGTGCCAGCAGCCGAGCTAGAGGACAGCTGCTTGCAACTAATGAAAAACTGTTTTTT. Amino acid sequence: CASSRARGQLLATNEKLFF.

In its sample, this clone was seen a few times. This rearrangement joins TRBV2 to TRBJ1-1; no reliable D call. The V and J ends lost 6 bases and 0 bases respectively, with 17 bases between them. This CDR3 comprises 16 residues. Germline V CDR1 and CDR2: SNHLY, FYNNEI. The CDR3 loop is CASRKDGPLMNTEAFF. In nucleotides, the CDR3 is TGTGCCAGCAGGAAGGACGGCCCCCTGATGAACACTGAAGCTTTCTTT.

This clone was recorded a few times. The genes are TRBV2 and TRBJ1-4; tentatively, D is TRBD1 (6 bases). CDR1 SNHLY and CDR2 FYNNEI come from the germline V gene. V lost 5 bases and J lost 4, with 11 bases in between. The CDR3 is 14 amino acids. DNA of the CDR3: TGTGCCAGCAGTCTACAGGGCCGTAATGAAAAACTGTTTTTT. Amino acids: CASSLQGRNEKLFF.

This chain joins TRBV4-1 and TRBJ2-7, with 7 bases lining up with TRBD2. J lost 7 bases, V lost 1 base, and 4 bases had no gene match. The CDR3 runs 13 residues. Germline V gene sequence: CDR1 MGHRA, CDR2 YSYEKL. The CDR3, as DNA: TGCGCCAGCAGCCAAGTCGGGGGGAGTGAGCAGTACTTC. It yields the protein CASSQVGGSEQYF.

The chain carries TRBV6-1 and TRBJ1-6, with D uncertain. CDR3 length: 15 residues. Germline V gene data show CDR1 as MNHNS and CDR2 as SASEGT. V lost 1 base, J lost 9 bases, and 13 bases lay in between. CDR3 amino acids: CASSEVGGVSSPLHF. Written as DNA, the CDR3 is TGTGCCAGCAGTGAAGTTGGCGGGGTGAGTTCACCCCTCCACTTT.

The V gene is TRBV5-8, the J gene TRBJ2-7; the D is unclear. V was shortened by 0 bases and J by 3 bases, with 16 bases between the two germline ends. The CDR3 loop spans 16 amino acids. Germline V gene data show CDR1 as SGHTS and CDR2 as YDEGEE. The DNA of the CDR3 is TGTGCCAGCAGCTTGGAGGTCGGTCGTGTCAACTACGAGCAGTACTTC. Translated: CASSLEVGRVNYEQYF.

The chain has TRBV7-3 and TRBJ2-3, with TRBD1 identical over 11 bases. The germline V gene has CDR1 SGHTA and CDR2 FQGTGA. This CDR3 region has 19 residues. With V trimmed by 5 bases and J by 0 bases, 13 bases remained unmatched. CDR3 sequence reads: CASSPLGTGGPLSTDTQYF. The CDR3 DNA is TGTGCCAGCAGCCCTCTAGGGACAGGGGGGCCACTTAGCACAGATACGCAGTATTTT.

This chain uses TRBV6-1 with TRBJ1-1, with D maybe TRBD1 (5 bases). Trimming pared 4 bases from V and 1 base from J, leaving 10 bases between. Germline V CDR1 and CDR2: MNHNS, SASEGT. This CDR3 contains 14 residues. CDR3 region: CASSVAQGNTEAFF. The CDR3 coding sequence is TGTGCCAGCAGTGTAGCCCAGGGGAACACTGAAGCTTTCTTT.

The V call is TRBV7-2, the J call TRBJ2-3; D call uncertain. The CDR3 has 14 amino acids. V dropped 4 bases and J dropped 7 bases, with 15 bases sitting between them. In germline, CDR1 is SGHTA, CDR2 FQGNSA. The CDR3 protein is CASSSALDVNTQYF. The CDR3 bases are TGTGCCAGCAGCTCGGCCTTGGACGTAAATACGCAGTATTTT.

The chain combines TRBV21-1 with TRBJ1-2. TRBV21-1 is a pseudogene locus. CDR3 length: 13 residues. In nucleotides, the CDR3 is TGTGCCAGCAGCAAAGTTATTAGGGATGGCTACACCTTC. Amino acid sequence: CASSKVIRDGYTF.

V gene TRBV5-1 combines with J gene TRBJ2-7; D may correspond to TRBD1 or TRBD2 (5 bases each). From germline, CDR1 is SGHRS and CDR2 YFSETQ. The germline V and J ends were trimmed by 0 bases and 1 base, with 14 bases remaining between them. This CDR3 spans 16 amino acids. CDR3 sequence reads: CASSLEGRQSSYEQYF. CDR3 sequence (DNA): TGCGCCAGCAGCTTGGAAGGGAGACAGTCTTCCTACGAGCAGTACTTC.